These T cell receptor beta chains were read from a single sample in a study of T cell therapy after organ transplantation. These receptors' antigens are unknown. Repertoires were generated with immunoSEQ multiplex PCR, while TCRdb's copy carries only in-frame clones and drops some. Among roughly 3,500 clones, 55% to 75% were seen once, and the ten largest hold roughly 40%. Sequenced material: CD8+ T cells from blood, taken after autologous CMV-specific T cell therapy. Receptors originate from a human patient who had received a solid organ transplant and had CMV disease. Some T cells may be the graft donor's. CDR3s include the opening cysteine and the closing phenylalanine or tryptophan. The D gene is left open where the match is weak. Some rows have no size entry. The others give once, few or many, or a class for an expanded clone.

size: .
D: .
J: TRBJ2-1
V: TRBV6-6
DNA: TGTGCCAGCAGCCACGGGCCCAATGAGCAGTTCTTC
CDR3: CASSHGPNEQFF

size: few
D: .
J: TRBJ1-1
V: TRBV5-4
DNA: TGTGCCAGCAGCTTGCCAGGGGTGACTGAAGCTTTCTTT
CDR3: CASSLPGVTEAFF

size: .
D: TRBD2
J: TRBJ2-3
V: TRBV4-2
DNA: TGTGCCAGCAGCCAAGAAGCGGGAGGTGGCACAGATACGCAGTATTTT
CDR3: CASSQEAGGGTDTQYF

size: .
D: .
J: TRBJ2-3
V: TRBV7-9
DNA: TGTGCCAGCAGCCCCGGAGAGACAGATACGCAGTATTTT
CDR3: CASSPGETDTQYF

size: .
D: TRBD1
J: TRBJ1-2
V: TRBV25-1
DNA: TGTGCCAGCAGTGCACGGACAGGGGGTGGCTATGGCTACACCTTC
CDR3: CASSARTGGGYGYTF

size: .
D: .
J: TRBJ1-1
V: TRBV30
DNA: TGTGCCTGGGACAAAAGCGGGACTGAAGCTTTCTTT
CDR3: CAWDKSGTEAFF

size: .
D: .
J: TRBJ2-5
V: TRBV5-4
DNA: TGTGCCAGCAGCTTGGATCAGACGGAAGAGACCCAGTACTTC
CDR3: CASSLDQTEETQYF

size: few
D: TRBD1
J: TRBJ2-1
V: TRBV10-3
DNA: TGTGCCATCAGTAAAGCCGGGACAGATTCCTACAATGAGCAGTTCTTC
CDR3: CAISKAGTDSYNEQFF

size: once
D: .
J: TRBJ2-3
V: TRBV4-2
DNA: TGTGCCAGCAGCCCTAGACAGACAGATACGCAGTATTTT
CDR3: CASSPRQTDTQYF

size: .
D: TRBD2
J: TRBJ2-3
V: TRBV13
DNA: TGTGCCAGCAGCTTCACCCGGACTAGCGGCTGGGATACGCAGTATTTT
CDR3: CASSFTRTSGWDTQYF